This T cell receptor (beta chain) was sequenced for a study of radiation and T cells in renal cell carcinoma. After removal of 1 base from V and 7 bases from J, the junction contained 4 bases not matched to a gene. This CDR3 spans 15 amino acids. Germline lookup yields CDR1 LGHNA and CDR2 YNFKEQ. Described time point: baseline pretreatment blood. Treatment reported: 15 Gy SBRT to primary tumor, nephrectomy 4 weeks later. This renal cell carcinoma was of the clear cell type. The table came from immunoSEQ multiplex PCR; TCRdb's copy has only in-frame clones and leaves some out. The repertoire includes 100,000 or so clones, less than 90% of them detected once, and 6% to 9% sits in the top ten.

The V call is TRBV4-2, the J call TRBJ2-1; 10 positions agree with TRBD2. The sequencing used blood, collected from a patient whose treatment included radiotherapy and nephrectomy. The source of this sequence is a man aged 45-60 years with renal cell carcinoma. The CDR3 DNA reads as TGTGCCAGCAGCCAAGGGGGTAGCGGGAGGAATGAGCAGTTCTTC. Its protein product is CASSQGGSGRNEQFF.